Following are 31 T cell receptor beta chains from one sample sequenced in a study of shared clonotypes between healthy human individuals. This table comes from immunoSEQ multiplex PCR, and its TCRdb copy is limited to in-frame clones, with some not included. Here the sample spans about 480,000 clones, over 60% being singletons. What was sequenced was PBMCs. These receptors originate from a woman between 40 and 55 years old in good health. Some clones in this sample may be carry-over from other donors' samples.

The J gene is TRBJ2-7, the V gene TRBV15; D may be TRBD1 or TRBD2 (5 bases each). Germline CDR1 reads LNHNV; CDR2 reads YYDKDF (reference sequence). V lost 3 bases and J lost 7, with 13 bases in between. The CDR3 extends over 13 amino acids. CDR3 nucleotide sequence: TGTGCCACCAGCAGGGGACCGGGTGGGGAGCAGTACTTC. Translated, it gives CATSRGPGGEQYF.

This clone was seen only once. The chain uses TRBV11-3 and TRBJ2-7; TRBD2 is a possible D gene (5 bases). The V and J ends lost 1 base and 7 bases respectively, with 11 bases between them. The germline CDR1 and CDR2 sequences are SGHNT and YENEEA. The CDR3 consists of 13 residues. In DNA, the CDR3 is TGTGCCAGCAGCTTAGCGGGATATGAGGAGCAGTACTTC. Translated, it gives CASSLAGYEEQYF.

The genes are TRBV21-1 and TRBJ2-1; no DNA check was done on the table's D call, TRBD1. TRBV21-1 is flagged as a pseudogene. The CDR3 spans 13 residues. CDR3 coding DNA: TGTGCCAGCCCAGCACGGACAGGGAATGAGCAGTTCTTC. Translated: CASPARTGNEQFF.

The chain links TRBV9 to TRBJ2-7, with TRBD1 identical over 9 bases. CDR3 size: 16 residues. Germline CDR1 is SGDLS and CDR2 is YYNGEE. After removal of 1 base from V and 5 bases from J, the junction contained 10 bases not matched to a gene. The CDR3 protein is CASSVSWGQGWDEQYF. CDR3 nucleotides: TGTGCCAGCAGCGTATCTTGGGGACAGGGTTGGGACGAGCAGTACTTC.

The J gene is TRBJ1-5, the V gene TRBV5-8; possibly TRBD1 for D (5 bases). Germline V gene sequence: CDR1 SGHTS, CDR2 YDEGEE. V lost 5 bases and J 0 bases, leaving 15 bases between the germline ends. The CDR3 has 16 amino acids. This chain's CDR3 is CASRPGTAGSNQPQHF. The CDR3 coding sequence is TGTGCCAGCAGACCCGGGACGGCGGGTAGCAATCAGCCCCAGCATTTT.

The genes are TRBV19 and TRBJ2-3; 8 bases fit TRBD1. This CDR3 spans 18 amino acids. V dropped 5 bases and J dropped 3; count of bases not matched to a gene: 16. The V gene's germline CDR1 is LNHDA and CDR2 SQIVND (reference sequence). For the CDR3, the DNA is TGTGCCAGTAGTTCCGTCAACCCAGGGGGCTGGGTGACAGATACGCAGTATTTT. Its protein product is CASSSVNPGGWVTDTQYF. The full variable domain, rest sourced from reference TRBV19 and TRBJ2-3, is DGGITQSPKYLFRKEGQNVTLSCEQNLNHDAMYWYRQDPGQGLRLIYYSQIVNDFQKGDIAEGYSVSREKKESFPLTVTSAQKNPTAFYLCASSSVNPGGWVTDTQYFGPGTRLTVL.

The DNA of the CDR3 is TGCGCCAGCAGCCAAGAGGGGACTAGCGGCGAGCAGTACTTC. It encodes CASSQEGTSGEQYF. The chain combines TRBV4-1 with TRBJ2-7, with 11 nucleotides matching TRBD2. Germline CDR1 is MGHRA and CDR2 is YSYEKL. The CDR3 sequence is 14 residues long. J lost 6 bases, V lost 0 bases, and 1 base had no gene match.

The V gene is TRBV28, the J gene TRBJ1-5; D is uncertain. V lost 7 bases and J 7 bases, leaving 17 bases between the germline ends. CDR3 length: 14 residues. Germline CDR1 reads MDHEN; CDR2 reads SYDVKM. In DNA form, the CDR3 reads TGTGCCAGCACCGCGGGAGGCGGGATCCAGCCCCAGCATTTT. Residues: CASTAGGGIQPQHF.

V gene TRBV4-2 combines with J gene TRBJ1-4; possibly TRBD1 for D (5 bases). The germline gives CDR1 LGHNA, CDR2 YNFKEQ. The CDR3 has 16 amino acids. V was cut by 4 bases and J by 4 bases, with 16 bases left in between. The CDR3 DNA is TGTGCCAGCAGCCTCATTCCGAGGGGAGATAATGAAAAACTGTTTTTT. It translates to CASSLIPRGDNEKLFF.

This clone was detected once. The rearrangement joins TRBV7-9 to TRBJ2-7; TRBD1 matches 8 bases. The germline V gene has CDR1 SEHNR and CDR2 FQNEAQ (reference sequence). The junction had 8 bases not matched to a gene; V was cut back by 4 bases and J by 3 bases. The CDR3 totals 15 residues. The chain's CDR3 is CASSSTDTGGYEQYF. CDR3 DNA: TGTGCCAGCAGCTCCACAGATACAGGGGGCTACGAGCAGTACTTC.

The rearrangement links TRBV7-2 to TRBJ2-5; 10 bases line up with TRBD2. The junction had 11 bases not matched to a gene; V was cut back by 5 bases and J by 5 bases. Germline V gene lookup returns CDR1 SGHTA and CDR2 FQGNSA. This CDR3 is built from 16 residues. This CDR3 reads CASSRSGGSGRETQYF. The CDR3 DNA follows: TGTGCCAGCAGCCGTTCAGGAGGTAGCGGGAGGGAGACCCAGTACTTC.

This clone was counted a few times. V usage is TRBV5-1 and J usage is TRBJ2-5, with D possibly TRBD2 on 5 matching bases. Per germline, CDR1 SGHRS and CDR2 YFSETQ. V shed 6 bases and J shed 4 bases, with 13 bases lying between them. This CDR3 comprises 13 residues. The DNA of the CDR3 is TGCGCCAGCATGAGGGTTTTAGGAGAGACCCAGTACTTC. This translates into CASMRVLGETQYF.

With respect to this clone: A much larger clone lies a single base off, so this may be a read error. V is TRBV9 and J is TRBJ2-5, with D uncertain. This CDR3 comprises 12 residues. Germline-derived CDR1 and CDR2 are SGDLS and YYNGEE. Trimming took 4 bases from V and 0 from J, leaving 4 bases between them. The CDR3 loop reads CASSSYQETQYF. The CDR3 DNA reads TGTGCCAGCAGCTCTTACCAAGAGACCCAGTACTTC.

A remark on this clone: The sample carries other DNA sequences with the same CDR3. The chain couples TRBV5-1 to TRBJ2-7; the D gene is possibly TRBD1 (6 bases). The CDR3 has 14 residues. V gave up 0 bases and J gave up 6 bases, with 13 bases separating them. Per germline, CDR1 SGHRS and CDR2 YFSETQ. The CDR3, as DNA: TGCGCCAGCAGCTTGGGGCAGGGGAGTGGCGAGCAGTACTTC. It codes for CASSLGQGSGEQYF. The full variable domain, its missing parts supplied by reference TRBV5-1 and TRBJ2-7, is KAGVTQTPRYLIKTRGQQVTLSCSPISGHRSVSWYQQTPGQGLQFLFEYFSETQRNKGNFPGRFSGRQFSNSRSEMNVSTLELGDSALYLCASSLGQGSGEQYFGPGTRLTVT.

The count of this clone is one. The chain is built from TRBV12-5 and TRBJ2-3; maybe TRBD1 (5 bases). This CDR3 is 19 amino acids long. The germline CDR1 and CDR2 sequences are LGHNT and FRNRAP. The ends were cut back, 0 bases at V and 1 base at J, with 20 bases in the middle. The CDR3 protein is CASGLVGAVALPGTDTQYF. CDR3 DNA sequence: TGTGCTAGTGGTTTGGTAGGGGCAGTTGCACTTCCCGGCACAGATACGCAGTATTTT.

On this clone itself: A far larger clone is only one base removed, so a read error is likely. The CDR3 sequence is CAGSLQGDQPQHF. The DNA of the CDR3 is TGTGCCGGCAGCTTACAGGGGGATCAGCCCCAGCATTTT. The rearrangement links TRBV7-9 to TRBJ1-5; TRBD1 matches 8 bases. The CDR3 contains 13 residues. Germline V gene sequence: CDR1 SEHNR, CDR2 FQNEAQ (reference sequence).

J is TRBJ2-7 and V is TRBV6-6; 7 nucleotides line up with TRBD1. The germline V gene has CDR1 MNHNY and CDR2 SVGAGI (reference sequence). This CDR3 region has 15 residues. The trim removed 5 bases at V and 0 bases at J, leaving 7 bases unmatched. The CDR3 nucleotides are TGTGCCAGCAGTCCCGGGACAGCCTTCTCCTACGAGCAGTACTTC. Translation gives CASSPGTAFSYEQYF.

The gene calls are TRBV7-8 and TRBJ1-1; D is possibly TRBD1 (5 bases). This CDR3 is built from 12 residues. Per the germline V gene, CDR1 is SGHVS and CDR2 is FQNEAQ. With 7 bases removed from V and 6 bases from J, the gap between germline ends came to 12 bases. The DNA of the CDR3 is TGTGCCAGCACCGGGGCCGGGCCTGAAGCTTTCTTT. Amino acid sequence: CASTGAGPEAFF.

The genes are TRBV5-4 and TRBJ2-5, with D maybe TRBD2 (5 bases). Trimming left V 1 base short and J 4 bases short, with 14 bases between. Germline loops: CDR1 SGHNT, CDR2 YYREEE (reference sequence). The CDR3 loop spans 15 amino acids. The CDR3 protein is CASSLRSARGETQYF. CDR3 coding DNA: TGTGCCAGCAGCTTGCGAAGTGCTCGGGGAGAGACCCAGTACTTC.

The chain recombines TRBV2 with TRBJ1-2; no clear D. This CDR3 has 12 amino acids. Germline V gene data show CDR1 as SNHLY and CDR2 as FYNNEI. Trimming removed 0 bases from V and 5 bases from J, with 4 bases in between. The CDR3 region is CASSEARYGYTF. The CDR3 nucleotides are TGTGCCAGCAGTGAAGCGCGGTATGGCTACACCTTC.

This rearrangement joins TRBV29-1 to TRBJ2-1, with D possibly matching TRBD2 (6 bases). The germline CDR1 and CDR2 sequences are SQVTM and ANQGSEA. V was trimmed by 7 bases and J by 9 bases, leaving 22 bases between them. This CDR3 spans 14 amino acids. CDR3 loop: CSAYGSFGSSEQFF. The CDR3 nucleotides read TGCAGCGCCTACGGGAGTTTCGGTTCGAGTGAGCAGTTCTTC.

The count of this clone is one. The rearrangement uses TRBV30 and TRBJ1-4; D possibly corresponds to TRBD1 (6 bases). The CDR3 length is 13 residues. Germline CDR1 and CDR2: GTSNPN and SVGIG (reference sequence). With 8 bases removed from V and 4 bases from J, the gap between germline ends came to 14 bases. CDR3 in amino acids: CATARGFNEKLFF. CDR3 DNA: TGTGCCACCGCCAGGGGTTTTAATGAAAAACTGTTTTTT.

CDR3 region: CASSQQLAGDTQYF. The DNA for the CDR3 is TGTGCCAGCAGCCAACAACTAGCGGGAGATACGCAGTATTTT. The chain is built from TRBV4-2 and TRBJ2-3, with 9 bases matching TRBD2. After removal of 2 bases from V and 5 bases from J, the junction contained 2 bases not matched to a gene. CDR3 size: 14 residues. Per the germline V gene, CDR1 is LGHNA and CDR2 is YNFKEQ.

The V gene is TRBV2, the J gene TRBJ1-1, with D uncertain. The CDR3 runs 13 residues. Germline V CDR1 and CDR2: SNHLY, FYNNEI. V was cut by 4 bases and J by 2 bases, with 8 bases left in between. CDR3 region: CASSGQFNTEAFF. The CDR3 nucleotides are TGTGCCAGCAGTGGACAATTCAACACTGAAGCTTTCTTT.

The chain employs TRBV7-3 and TRBJ1-1, with TRBD1 as a possible D gene (6 bases). Germline V gene data show CDR1 as SGHTA and CDR2 as FQGTGA. V dropped 1 base and J dropped 8 bases, with 14 bases sitting between them. The CDR3 totals 14 residues. The chain's CDR3 is CASSLMPDSGEAFF. Here the CDR3 DNA reads TGTGCCAGCAGCTTAATGCCGGACAGCGGGGAAGCTTTCTTT.

The chain recombines TRBV6-1 with TRBJ2-7; 11 nucleotides line up with TRBD1. V dropped 0 bases and J dropped 6; count of bases not matched to a gene: 10. Germline V gene data show CDR1 as MNHNS and CDR2 as SASEGT. The CDR3 length is 17 residues. The CDR3 region is CASSEAPFGTGGREQYF. DNA for the CDR3: TGTGCCAGCAGTGAAGCCCCGTTTGGGACAGGGGGACGCGAGCAGTACTTC.

The chain recombines TRBV6-1 with TRBJ2-2, with D possibly TRBD1 on 5 matching bases. Germline V CDR1 and CDR2: MNHNS, SASEGT. V was trimmed by 3 bases and J by 4 bases, leaving 12 bases between them. The CDR3 has 15 residues. The CDR3 loop reads CASSDPGLVTGELFF. The CDR3 DNA follows: TGTGCCAGCAGTGACCCAGGGTTGGTCACCGGGGAGCTGTTTTTT.

V gene TRBV5-1 combines with J gene TRBJ2-5; the match to TRBD2 covers 7 bases. Germline-derived CDR1 and CDR2 are SGHRS and YFSETQ. Unmatched junction bases numbered 10, after V lost 4 bases and J lost 4 bases. The CDR3 sequence is 15 residues long. CDR3 amino acids: CASSPSGTWGETQYF. The DNA for the CDR3 is TGCGCCAGCAGCCCTAGCGGAACCTGGGGAGAGACCCAGTACTTC.

Concerning this clone: Other nucleotide sequences in the sample specify the same CDR3. V is TRBV7-2 and J is TRBJ2-1; 11 bases align to TRBD2. After removal of 4 bases from V and 7 bases from J, the junction contained 0 bases not matched to a gene. The germline V gene encodes CDR1 SGHTA and CDR2 FQGNSA. The CDR3 has 13 amino acids. The CDR3 loop is CASSWTSGNEQFF. CDR3 in DNA: TGTGCCAGCAGCTGGACTAGCGGGAATGAGCAGTTCTTC.

The chain joins TRBV10-3 to TRBJ2-3; 8 positions agree with TRBD2. V lost 6 bases and J lost 2; bases outside the gene matches: 7. Germline V gene data show CDR1 as ENHRY and CDR2 as SYGVKD. The CDR3 is made up of 15 amino acids. This CDR3 is CAIRVAGRPTDTQYF. The CDR3 region has the DNA TGTGCCATCAGAGTAGCGGGACGACCCACAGATACGCAGTATTTT.

The chain carries TRBV11-2 and TRBJ2-1, with D unclear. This CDR3 has 15 residues. Germline assignment: CDR1 SGHAT and CDR2 FQNNGV. V lost 0 bases and J 0 bases, leaving 6 bases between the germline ends. The CDR3 here is CASSLEQSSYNEQFF. The CDR3 DNA reads TGTGCCAGCAGCTTAGAACAAAGCTCCTACAATGAGCAGTTCTTC.